These 13 T cell receptor beta chains were all obtained from the same sample, sequenced in a study of beta chain features in type 1 diabetes. Since all of the isolated RNA was reverse transcribed, expressed TCRB transcripts were what got sequenced. The data were produced by immunoSEQ multiplex PCR, yet TCRdb's version contains in-frame clones alone and is incomplete. The profile covers nearly 350,000 clones, with 7% to 9% appearing a single time and more than 0.4% taken by the ten largest. Sequencing used central memory CD4+ T cells from blood. Source of these receptors: a woman aged 18-29 years in good health.

This clone was counted between two and nine times. V and J are TRBV18 and TRBJ1-5; a possible D gene is TRBD1 (6 bases). Trimming took 3 bases from V and 5 from J, leaving 14 bases between them. The germline V gene encodes CDR1 KGHSH and CDR2 LQKENI. The CDR3 length is 15 residues. The chain's CDR3 is CASSPTDGGDQPQHF. The CDR3 bases are TGTGCCAGCTCACCTACGGACGGGGGCGATCAGCCCCAGCATTTT.

This clone was detected a few times. V and J are TRBV14 and TRBJ1-1; 7 positions match TRBD1. Unmatched junction bases numbered 11, after V lost 1 base and J lost 9 bases. The CDR3 runs 15 residues. Germline V gives CDR1 SGHDN, CDR2 FVKESK. The CDR3 DNA sequence: TGTGCCAGCAGCCAAGTCTCCGACAGGGTGGCTCAAGCTTTCTTT. Protein product: CASSQVSDRVAQAFF. The full variable domain, completed using reference TRBV14 and TRBJ1-1, is EAGVTQFPSHSVIEKGQTVTLRCDPISGHDNLYWYRRVMGKEIKFLLHFVKESKQDESGMPNNRFLAERTGGTYSTLKVQPAELEDSGVYFCASSQVSDRVAQAFFGQGTRLTVV.

The table lists this clone with a few counts. The chain has TRBV18 and TRBJ2-7; 7 bases match TRBD1. Germline-derived CDR1 and CDR2 are KGHSH and LQKENI. V lost 5 bases to trimming and J lost 4 bases; unmatched junction nucleotides: 5. The CDR3 sequence is 13 residues long. The CDR3 loop is CASSTGTDYEQYF. The CDR3 bases are TGTGCCAGCTCAACCGGGACAGATTACGAGCAGTACTTC.

This rearrangement joins TRBV6-6 to TRBJ2-1; 10 nucleotides align to TRBD2. The J segment lost 2 bases and the V segment lost 10 bases, leaving 2 bases of the junction unmatched. Germline V lookup: CDR1 MNHNY, CDR2 SVGAGI (reference sequence). The CDR3 extends over 13 amino acids. The CDR3 here is CATTSGTYNEQFF. In DNA, the CDR3 is TGTGCCACCACTAGCGGGACCTACAATGAGCAGTTCTTC.

Only a few counts were recorded for this clone. V and J are TRBV28 and TRBJ1-1; 8 positions agree with TRBD1. The CDR3 is 16 residues long. The V gene's germline CDR1 is MDHEN and CDR2 SYDVKM. V dropped 6 bases and J dropped 8; count of bases not matched to a gene: 17. The CDR3 here is CASSYAGQGNREEAFF. CDR3 sequence (DNA): TGTGCCAGCAGCTACGCTGGACAGGGTAACAGGGAAGAAGCTTTCTTT.

This clone came up a few times. The V gene is TRBV6-1, the J gene TRBJ1-1; 8 nucleotides match TRBD1. Germline CDR1 reads MNHNS; CDR2 reads SASEGT. V lost 5 bases, J lost 8 bases, and 10 bases stayed unmatched. The CDR3 loop spans 14 amino acids. This CDR3 reads CASSFRQGQGEAFF. The CDR3 region has the DNA TGTGCCAGCAGTTTCAGACAGGGGCAAGGGGAAGCTTTCTTT.

The chain couples TRBV28 to TRBJ2-3; 10 nucleotides line up with TRBD2. V trimming: 8 bases; J trimming: 2 bases; junction bases outside the gene matches: 4. The V gene's germline CDR1 is MDHEN and CDR2 SYDVKM. CDR3 size: 14 residues. The CDR3 here is CASGLADITDTQYF. In DNA form, the CDR3 reads TGTGCCAGCGGACTAGCGGACATCACAGATACGCAGTATTTT.

This clone has a handful of counts. This CDR3 is also generated by other DNA sequences in the sample. The chain couples TRBV20-1 to TRBJ2-7; D is unresolved. The V end lost 4 bases, the J end lost 0 bases, and 4 bases lay between the germline ends. Germline V gives CDR1 DFQATT, CDR2 SNEGSKA (reference sequence). The CDR3 runs to 11 residues. The CDR3 spells CSAMDSYEQYF. CDR3 sequence (DNA): TGCAGTGCTATGGACTCCTACGAGCAGTACTTC.

V is TRBV14 and J is TRBJ2-1, with D possibly being TRBD1 or TRBD2 (7 bases each). Germline V lookup: CDR1 SGHDN, CDR2 FVKESK. The ends were cut back, 2 bases at V and 0 bases at J, with 17 bases in the middle. This CDR3 is built from 18 residues. The CDR3 protein is CASSQRQGGVSSYNEQFF. CDR3 nucleotides: TGTGCCAGCAGCCAACGCCAGGGGGGGGTCAGCTCCTACAATGAGCAGTTCTTC.

This chain joins TRBV18 and TRBJ1-5; 10 nucleotides line up with TRBD1. Germline loops: CDR1 KGHSH, CDR2 LQKENI. This CDR3 is built from 15 residues. Trimming cost V 5 bases and J 6 bases; bases outside gene matches: 7. CDR3 bases: TGTGCCAGCTCAACCAGGACAGGGGGAATTCAGCCCCAGCATTTT. It encodes CASSTRTGGIQPQHF.

The chain has TRBV29-1 and TRBJ2-5, with D perhaps TRBD1 (5 bases). Germline V gene sequence: CDR1 SQVTM, CDR2 ANQGSEA. Trimming cost V 4 bases and J 1 base, with 13 bases left between them. CDR3 size: 14 residues. The CDR3 loop is CSVAHNTGQETQYF. The CDR3 bases are TGCAGCGTTGCCCACAATACAGGCCAAGAGACCCAGTACTTC.

The V call is TRBV4-1, the J call TRBJ2-1; TRBD2 aligns across 9 bases. The CDR3 runs 15 residues. With 1 base clipped from V and 7 bases from J, the junction kept 5 bases outside the gene matches. Germline CDR1 reads MGHRA; CDR2 reads YSYEKL. CDR3 protein: CASSQVAGVTNEQFF. The DNA for the CDR3 is TGCGCCAGCAGCCAAGTAGCGGGAGTAACGAATGAGCAGTTCTTC.

The V call is TRBV5-4, the J call TRBJ2-7; D call uncertain. CDR1 and CDR2 from the germline V gene are SGHNT and YYREEE (reference sequence). Trimming took 4 bases from V and 10 from J, leaving 15 bases between them. The CDR3 is 12 residues long. CDR3 loop: CASSETMGLQYF. The CDR3 nucleotides read TGTGCCAGCAGCGAGACGATGGGTTTACAGTACTTC. Based on the CDR3 plus reference TRBV5-4 and TRBJ2-7, the full variable domain is ETGVTQSPTHLIKTRGQQVTLRCSSQSGHNTVSWYQQALGQGPQFIFQYYREEENGRGNFPPRFSGLQFPNYSSELNVNALELDDSALYLCASSETMGLQYFGPGTRLTVT.